The rows below give T cell receptor beta chains drawn from one sample of a study of OX40 agonist ivuxolimab in advanced cancers. Measured with immunoSEQ multiplex PCR; TCRdb has only the in-frame clones, and not every one. The repertoire holds about 88,000 clones, with 87% as singletons. Sequenced material: CD4+ or CD8+ T cells sorted from blood, taken in a trial of the OX40 agonist ivuxolimab. The origin of the receptors is an adult with an advanced solid tumor such as melanoma, head and neck, liver or kidney cancer. CDR3s include the opening cysteine and the closing phenylalanine or tryptophan. The D gene is left open where the match is weak. Clone size appears in some rows only: once, few, many, or a class for an expanded clone.

j_call v_call clone_size d_call cdr3_aa cdr3_nt
TRBJ2-1 TRBV11-2 few TRBD2 CASSLDTREEDYNEQFF TGTGCCAGCAGCTTAGATACGCGGGAGGAGGACTACAATGAGCAGTTCTTC
TRBJ2-7 TRBV27 . . CASSLRKVQYF TGTGCCAGCAGTTTAAGAAAGGTGCAGTACTTC
TRBJ1-6 TRBV5-1 . TRBD1 CASSLGGTENSPLHF TGCGCCAGCAGCTTGGGGGGGACAGAGAATTCACCCCTCCACTTT
TRBJ1-1 TRBV9 once . CASSAEGTEAFF TGTGCCAGCAGCGCCGAGGGAACGGAAGCTTTCTTT
TRBJ2-3 TRBV11-3 . . CASSLGAASTDTQYF TGTGCCAGCAGCTTAGGAGCTGCGAGCACAGATACGCAGTATTTT
TRBJ1-5 TRBV9 once TRBD1 CASSTGPLDRQPQHF TGTGCCAGCAGCACCGGTCCCCTGGACAGGCAGCCCCAGCATTTT
TRBJ2-5 TRBV7-6 . . CASSFRRQETQYF TGTGCCAGCAGCTTCAGGAGACAAGAGACCCAGTACTTC
TRBJ2-5 TRBV7-2 once . CASSQTRETQYF TGTGCCAGCAGCCAGACTCGTGAGACCCAGTACTTC
TRBJ2-7 TRBV9 . TRBD2 CASTLGASGVYEQYF TGTGCCAGCACCCTAGGGGCTAGCGGAGTCTACGAGCAGTACTTC
TRBJ2-2 TRBV9 . TRBD2 CASSRGLAGGPVGELFF TGTGCCAGCAGCCGCGGACTAGCGGGAGGGCCGGTCGGGGAGCTGTTTTTT
TRBJ2-7 TRBV9 . . CASSVDREIDEQYF TGTGCCAGCAGCGTAGACAGGGAGATCGACGAGCAGTACTTC
TRBJ2-7 TRBV7-2 . TRBD2 CASSLRRSGGYEQYF TGTGCCAGCAGCCTGCGGAGGAGCGGGGGGTACGAGCAGTACTTC
TRBJ2-1 TRBV29-1 . . CSAAGTAYNEQFF TGCAGCGCAGCCGGGACGGCCTACAATGAGCAGTTCTTC
TRBJ2-3 TRBV19 . . CASSRTDTQYF TGTGCCAGTAGTCGCACAGATACGCAGTATTTT
TRBJ2-5 TRBV11-2 . TRBD2 CASGASGGAMETQYF TGTGCCAGCGGAGCCAGCGGGGGGGCCATGGAGACCCAGTACTTC
TRBJ1-4 TRBV7-9 . . CASSLAFGSNEKLFF TGTGCCAGCAGCTTAGCGTTTGGATCTAATGAAAAACTGTTTTTT
TRBJ1-1 TRBV5-1 . TRBD1 CASSQQGALNTEAFF TGCGCCAGCAGCCAACAGGGGGCCCTGAACACTGAAGCTTTCTTT
TRBJ1-2 TRBV4-2 . . CASSQDIGRYGYTF TGTGCCAGCAGCCAAGATATAGGGCGCTATGGCTACACCTTC
TRBJ2-7 TRBV6-5 . . CASGWGSTYEQYF TGTGCCAGCGGGTGGGGGTCTACCTACGAGCAGTACTTC
TRBJ2-7 TRBV4-2 once TRBD2 CASSQEGLAGGHVF TGTGCCAGCAGCCAAGAGGGACTAGCGGGGGGGCACGTCTTC
TRBJ2-1 TRBV6-5 . TRBD2 CASIGTSVNEQFF TGTGCCAGCATCGGGACTAGCGTGAATGAGCAGTTCTTC
TRBJ1-2 TRBV18 . . CASSPPTSVLYGYTF TGTGCCAGCTCACCACCGACCAGCGTACTCTATGGCTACACCTTC
TRBJ2-2 TRBV5-5 . . CASSLSGKAGELFF TGTGCCAGCAGCTTATCAGGGAAAGCCGGGGAGCTGTTTTTT
TRBJ2-7 TRBV6-5 . . CASSRGGRSYEQYF TGTGCCAGCAGCAGGGGAGGCCGCTCCTACGAGCAGTACTTC
TRBJ2-1 TRBV5-1 . TRBD1 CASSYSGTGQNNEQFF TGCGCCAGCAGCTACTCCGGGACAGGGCAAAACAATGAGCAGTTCTTC
TRBJ1-2 TRBV6-5 once TRBD1 CASRRGTGGERSYTF TGTGCCAGCAGAAGGGGGACAGGGGGGGAGAGAAGCTACACCTTC
TRBJ2-2 TRBV7-2 . . CASSLGLRSVGELFF TGTGCCAGCAGCTTAGGATTAAGGTCGGTCGGGGAGCTGTTTTTT